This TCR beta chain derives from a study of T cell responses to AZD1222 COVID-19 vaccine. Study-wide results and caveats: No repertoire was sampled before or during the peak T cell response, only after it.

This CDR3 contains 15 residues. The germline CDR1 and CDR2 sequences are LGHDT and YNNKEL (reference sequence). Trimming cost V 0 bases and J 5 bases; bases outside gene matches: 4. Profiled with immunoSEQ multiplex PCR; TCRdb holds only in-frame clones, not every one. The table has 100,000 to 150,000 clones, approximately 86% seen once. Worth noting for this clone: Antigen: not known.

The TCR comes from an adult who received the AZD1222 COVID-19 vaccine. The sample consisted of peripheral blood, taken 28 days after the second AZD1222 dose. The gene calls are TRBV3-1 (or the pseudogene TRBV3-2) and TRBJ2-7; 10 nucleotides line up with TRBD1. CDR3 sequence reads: CASSQDPGQGNEQYF. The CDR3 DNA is TGTGCCAGCAGCCAAGATCCGGGACAGGGGAACGAGCAGTACTTC.